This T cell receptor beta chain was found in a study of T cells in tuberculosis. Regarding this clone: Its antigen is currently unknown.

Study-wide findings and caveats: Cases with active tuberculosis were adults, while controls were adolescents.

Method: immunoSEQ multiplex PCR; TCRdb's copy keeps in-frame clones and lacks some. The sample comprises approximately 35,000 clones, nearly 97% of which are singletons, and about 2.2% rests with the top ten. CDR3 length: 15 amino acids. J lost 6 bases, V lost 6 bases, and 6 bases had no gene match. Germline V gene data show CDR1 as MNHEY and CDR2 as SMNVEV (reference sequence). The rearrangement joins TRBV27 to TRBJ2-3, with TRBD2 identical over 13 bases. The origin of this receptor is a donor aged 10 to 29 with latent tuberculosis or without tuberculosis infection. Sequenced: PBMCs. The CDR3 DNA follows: TGTGCCAGCAGCTCACTAGCGGGGGGGGAGGATACGCAGTATTTT. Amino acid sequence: CASSSLAGGEDTQYF.